A single sample gave rise to the 30 T cell receptor beta chains below, sequenced in a study of blood T cell repertoires in COVID-19. TCRdb's copy holds only in-frame clones and misses some; the assay was immunoSEQ multiplex PCR. Found here are roughly 140,000 clones, 75% to 85% of them singletons; the top ten hold 4% to 5%. Sequenced material: peripheral blood. The receptors stem from a woman aged 80 or over with acute or convalescent COVID-19.

V and J are TRBV28 and TRBJ1-3; D is undetermined. V was cut by 2 bases and J by 0 bases, with 11 bases left in between. Looked up from germline, CDR1 is MDHEN and CDR2 is SYDVKM. The CDR3 sequence is 16 residues long. The chain's CDR3 is CASSLKTKFSGNTIYF. The CDR3 DNA is TGTGCCAGCAGTTTAAAAACAAAGTTCTCTGGAAACACCATATATTTT.

The V gene is TRBV7-2, the J gene TRBJ2-3, with a possible D match to TRBD1 (6 bases). CDR1 is SGHTA, CDR2 FQGNSA, per germline. This CDR3 comprises 14 residues. V was pared by 2 bases and J by 1 base, with 7 bases between. CDR3 protein: CASSLNRGTDTQYF. CDR3 coding DNA: TGTGCCAGCAGCTTAAACAGGGGCACAGATACGCAGTATTTT.

This clone occurred once. J is TRBJ2-3 and V is TRBV6-2 or TRBV6-3; D ambiguous. V was cut by 4 bases and J by 6 bases, with 5 bases left in between. The CDR3 has 11 residues. Germline values: CDR1 MNHEY, CDR2 SVGEGT. In nucleotides, the CDR3 is TGTGCCAGCAGTTTGGGCGATACGCAGTATTTT. Its protein product is CASSLGDTQYF.

This clone showed up just a few times. The chain joins TRBV3-1 (or the pseudogene TRBV3-2) to TRBJ2-3; the match to TRBD2 covers 11 bases. The CDR3 extends over 17 amino acids. From germline, CDR1 is LGHDT and CDR2 YNNKEL (reference sequence). The junction had 11 bases not matched to a gene; V was cut back by 4 bases and J by 5 bases. CDR3 region: CASSPPLLAGDVDTQYF. DNA for the CDR3: TGTGCCAGCAGCCCCCCTTTACTAGCGGGGGATGTAGATACGCAGTATTTT.

The chain is built from TRBV19 and TRBJ2-3; maybe TRBD1 (6 bases). Trimming left V 6 bases short and J 0 bases short, with 16 bases between. This CDR3 contains 16 residues. From germline, CDR1 is LNHDA and CDR2 SQIVND (reference sequence). CDR3 residues: CASRVRGTQSTDTQYF. The DNA for the CDR3 is TGTGCCAGTAGAGTCAGGGGCACCCAAAGCACAGATACGCAGTATTTT.

Concerning this clone: Distinct nucleotide sequences in the sample also encode this CDR3. The chain is built from TRBV5-8 and TRBJ1-1; perhaps TRBD1 as D (5 bases). The germline V gene has CDR1 SGHTS and CDR2 YDEGEE. The CDR3 is 15 residues long. Trimming shortened V by 1 base and J by 1 base, and 11 bases separated the two germline ends. The CDR3 region is CASSLWAGRNTEAFF. Written as DNA, the CDR3 is TGTGCCAGCAGCTTGTGGGCGGGACGGAACACTGAAGCTTTCTTT.

The genes are TRBV11-2 and TRBJ2-7; a possible D gene is TRBD1 (5 bases). The germline CDR1 and CDR2 sequences are SGHAT and FQNNGV. Trimming stripped 0 bases from V and 0 bases from J, with 9 bases between. CDR3 length equals 15 residues. The CDR3 spells CASSLDRANSYEQYF. Written as DNA, the CDR3 is TGTGCCAGCAGCTTAGACAGGGCCAACTCCTACGAGCAGTACTTC.

The rearrangement uses TRBV19 and TRBJ1-2, with 9 bases identical to TRBD1. Germline CDR1 and CDR2: LNHDA and SQIVND (reference sequence). The CDR3 runs to 15 residues. The trim removed 5 bases at V and 1 base at J, leaving 5 bases unmatched. The CDR3 DNA follows: TGTGCCAGTAGTCGGGGGACAGGGTTTAACTATGGCTACACCTTC. Protein: CASSRGTGFNYGYTF. The complete variable domain, with remaining parts taken from reference TRBV19 and TRBJ1-2, reads DGGITQSPKYLFRKEGQNVTLSCEQNLNHDAMYWYRQDPGQGLRLIYYSQIVNDFQKGDIAEGYSVSREKKESFPLTVTSAQKNPTAFYLCASSRGTGFNYGYTFGSGTRLTVV.

V and J are TRBV5-4 and TRBJ2-3; 8 bases align to TRBD2. Trimming cost V 1 base and J 4 bases; bases outside gene matches: 8. CDR3 length: 16 amino acids. CDR1 is SGHNT, CDR2 YYREEE, per germline (reference sequence). CDR3 in DNA: TGTGCCAGCAGCTTGTCGTGGAGCGGGAGCGCAGATACGCAGTATTTT. Protein: CASSLSWSGSADTQYF.

The chain carries TRBV6-5 and TRBJ1-6; the match to TRBD1 covers 9 bases. Trimming at V came to 6 bases and at J to 6 bases, leaving 3 bases not matched to a gene. The germline gives CDR1 MNHEY, CDR2 SVGAGI. The CDR3 is made up of 14 amino acids. The CDR3 region has the DNA TGTGCCAGCAGCCGGGACAGGGTTAATTCACCCCTCCACTTT. Its translation: CASSRDRVNSPLHF.

The V gene is TRBV5-1, the J gene TRBJ1-3, with D possibly being TRBD1 (6 bases). V gave up 4 bases and J gave up 8 bases, with 16 bases separating them. From germline, CDR1 is SGHRS and CDR2 YFSETQ. This CDR3 has 14 amino acids. CDR3 coding DNA: TGCGCCAGCAGCCGGGGGGCGGGAGGGGACACCATATATTTT. Translating it yields CASSRGAGGDTIYF.

This sequence joins TRBV28 and TRBJ2-3; 8 positions match TRBD1. Looked up from germline, CDR1 is MDHEN and CDR2 is SYDVKM. The CDR3 spans 16 residues. Trimming took 6 bases from V and 1 from J; bases not matched to a gene: 9. CDR3 sequence: CASSDRGRLGTDTQYF. Written as DNA, the CDR3 is TGTGCCAGCAGCGACAGGGGCCGACTAGGCACAGATACGCAGTATTTT. Combining the CDR3 with reference TRBV28 and TRBJ2-3 gives the whole variable domain DVKVTQSSRYLVKRTGEKVFLECVQDMDHENMFWYRQDPGLGLRLIYFSYDVKMKEKGDIPEGYSVSREKKERFSLILESASTNQTSMYLCASSDRGRLGTDTQYFGPGTRLTVL.

The rearrangement uses TRBV5-1 and TRBJ2-1, with 12 bases fitting TRBD2. CDR3 length equals 13 residues. After removal of 8 bases from V and 10 bases from J, the junction contained 7 bases not matched to a gene. Germline CDR1 is SGHRS and CDR2 is YFSETQ. CDR3 region: CASGTGLAGEQFF. CDR3 DNA sequence: TGCGCCAGTGGCACGGGACTAGCGGGCGAGCAGTTCTTC.

V is TRBV6-5 and J is TRBJ2-7; possibly TRBD2 for D (6 bases). V was pared by 5 bases and J by 2 bases, with 7 bases between. This CDR3 has 12 amino acids. The germline gives CDR1 MNHEY, CDR2 SVGAGI. The CDR3 DNA is TGTGCCAGCAGTACGGGAGCCTACGAGCAGTACTTC. As protein: CASSTGAYEQYF.

The chain carries TRBV27 and TRBJ2-7, with a weak D call TRBD2 (5 bases). Germline V gene data show CDR1 as MNHEY and CDR2 as SMNVEV (reference sequence). This CDR3 is 12 amino acids long. V was clipped by 3 bases and J by 6 bases, with 9 bases between them. The CDR3 region has the DNA TGTGCCAGCAGTTTCCCGGGAAGCGAGCAGTACTTC. Its translation is CASSFPGSEQYF.

This clone has just a few counts. The rearrangement uses TRBV19 and TRBJ1-1; D is possibly TRBD1 (5 bases). Germline V gives CDR1 LNHDA, CDR2 SQIVND (reference sequence). V lost 2 bases, J lost 3 bases, and 13 bases lay in between. The CDR3 contains 15 residues. CDR3 in amino acids: CASSIYFGGYTEAFF. For the CDR3, the DNA is TGTGCCAGTAGTATATACTTCGGGGGTTACACTGAAGCTTTCTTT.

The CDR3 sequence is CASSQALAGLHNEQFF. As DNA, the CDR3 is TGTGCCAGCAGCCAAGCACTAGCGGGCCTCCACAATGAGCAGTTCTTC. The chain recombines TRBV3-1 (or the pseudogene TRBV3-2) with TRBJ2-1; 9 bases are a match to TRBD2. CDR3 length equals 16 residues. In germline, CDR1 is LGHDT, CDR2 YNNKEL (reference sequence). The V gene end was trimmed by 1 base and the J gene end by 5 bases; junction bases not matched to a gene: 6.

V usage is TRBV28 and J usage is TRBJ2-1, with 7 bases lining up with TRBD1. Germline lookup yields CDR1 MDHEN and CDR2 SYDVKM. The CDR3 is 14 amino acids. The V gene end was trimmed by 10 bases and the J gene end by 1 base; junction bases not matched to a gene: 7. The CDR3, as DNA: TGTGCCACCTTAAGGGACAGTTCCTACAATGAGCAGTTCTTC. It codes for CATLRDSSYNEQFF.

This chain joins TRBV19 and TRBJ2-3; 7 bases are shared with TRBD2. CDR3 length: 12 residues. The V gene's germline CDR1 is LNHDA and CDR2 SQIVND (reference sequence). V gave up 9 bases and J gave up 2 bases; unmatched junction bases: 2. The CDR3 sequence: CASGGFTDTQYF. DNA for the CDR3: TGTGCCAGCGGGGGGTTCACAGATACGCAGTATTTT.

CDR3 region: CASSVLTDTQYF. CDR3 sequence (DNA): TGTGCCAGCAGTGTCCTCACAGATACGCAGTATTTT. This rearrangement joins TRBV2 to TRBJ2-3, with D unresolved. CDR3 length: 12 amino acids. Germline V gene data show CDR1 as SNHLY and CDR2 as FYNNEI. Between the trimmed V and J ends, which lost 4 bases and 2 bases, there was a span of 4 bases.

The V gene is TRBV11-2, the J gene TRBJ1-1; TRBD1 might be the D (6 bases). Per germline, CDR1 SGHAT and CDR2 FQNNGV. The V and J ends lost 1 base and 6 bases respectively, with 6 bases between them. The CDR3 has 12 residues. Written as DNA, the CDR3 is TGTGCCAGCAGCTTAGCAGGGGCTGAAGCTTTCTTT. This encodes CASSLAGAEAFF.

J is TRBJ1-1 and V is TRBV2, with 9 bases identical to TRBD1. Germline V gene lookup returns CDR1 SNHLY and CDR2 FYNNEI. The CDR3 is 14 amino acids. The ends lost 6 bases at V and 3 bases at J; junction bases unmatched: 5. The CDR3 nucleotides are TGTGCCAGCAGCGGACAGGGGTCCTACACTGAAGCTTTCTTT. This gives the protein CASSGQGSYTEAFF.

The CDR3 DNA sequence: TGCGCCAGCAGTCAATCTATCAGGGTCCAAGAGACCCAGTACTTC. This translates into CASSQSIRVQETQYF. V is TRBV23-1 and J is TRBJ2-5; the D gene is possibly TRBD1 (5 bases). TRBV23-1 is designated an ORF whose function remains uncertain. This CDR3 is 15 amino acids long. Trimming shortened V by 0 bases and J by 1 base, and 9 bases separated the two germline ends.

This rearrangement joins TRBV19 to TRBJ2-5; 9 bases map to TRBD1. V shed 3 bases, J shed 3 bases, and the junction held 8 bases outside the gene matches. Germline V CDR1 and CDR2: LNHDA, SQIVND (reference sequence). CDR3 length: 16 residues. The DNA of the CDR3 is TGTGCCAGTAGTATGTACAGGGGGCTTTATGAAGAGACCCAGTACTTC. Translated: CASSMYRGLYEETQYF. Using reference TRBV19 and TRBJ2-5 for the parts outside the CDR3, the full variable domain is DGGITQSPKYLFRKEGQNVTLSCEQNLNHDAMYWYRQDPGQGLRLIYYSQIVNDFQKGDIAEGYSVSREKKESFPLTVTSAQKNPTAFYLCASSMYRGLYEETQYFGPGTRLLVL.

The J gene is TRBJ2-1, the V gene TRBV3-1 (or the pseudogene TRBV3-2); TRBD2 matches 9 bases. CDR1 is LGHDT and CDR2 is YNNKEL in the germline V gene (reference sequence). V was clipped by 8 bases and J by 8 bases; unmatched bases: 10. This CDR3 contains 14 residues. This CDR3 is CASRRGGIEDEQFF. The CDR3 coding sequence is TGTGCCAGCCGGCGGGGGGGGATAGAGGATGAGCAGTTCTTC.

The rearrangement links TRBV30 to TRBJ2-1; possible D gene TRBD2, 6 bases. The germline CDR1 and CDR2 sequences are GTSNPN and SVGIG (reference sequence). The V end lost 2 bases, the J end lost 2 bases, and 10 bases lay between the germline ends. The CDR3 covers 14 residues. The CDR3, as DNA: TGTGCCTGGAGTTTGGGACTTCCCTACAATGAGCAGTTCTTC. Amino acid sequence: CAWSLGLPYNEQFF.

This clone was found a few times. The rearrangement joins TRBV28 to TRBJ1-4, with 10 bases fitting TRBD1. This CDR3 has 16 amino acids. Germline V CDR1 and CDR2: MDHEN, SYDVKM. J gave up 7 bases and V 2 bases, and 7 bases lay outside the gene matches. The CDR3 here is CASSLVGTGEAEKLFF. The CDR3 nucleotides read TGTGCCAGCAGTTTAGTCGGGACAGGGGAGGCTGAAAAACTGTTTTTT.

The chain recombines TRBV5-6 with TRBJ2-1, with D perhaps matching TRBD2 (6 bases). Trimming pared 2 bases from V and 1 base from J, leaving 7 bases between. Germline V gene lookup returns CDR1 SGHDT and CDR2 YYEEEE. This CDR3 spans 14 amino acids. The CDR3 coding sequence is TGTGCCAGCAGCTTCGGGAGTTCCTACAATGAGCAGTTCTTC. Protein product: CASSFGSSYNEQFF.

The rearrangement links TRBV19 to TRBJ1-4; TRBD1 matches 7 bases. Germline loops: CDR1 LNHDA, CDR2 SQIVND (reference sequence). Germline trimming cut 9 bases from V and 8 bases from J; bases unmatched to any gene: 15. The CDR3 sequence is 15 residues long. The CDR3 spells CASVDRAGPGEKLFF. CDR3 DNA: TGTGCCAGCGTAGACAGGGCCGGACCGGGAGAAAAACTGTTTTTT.

The chain combines TRBV5-4 with TRBJ1-1; 8 bases map to TRBD1. Germline loops: CDR1 SGHNT, CDR2 YYREEE (reference sequence). The V segment lost 4 bases and the J segment 6 bases; nucleotides outside the gene matches: 5. This CDR3 contains 13 residues. The CDR3 DNA reads TGTGCCAGCAGCCTAGACAGGGGACCTGAAGCTTTCTTT. It is translated as CASSLDRGPEAFF.